This T cell receptor beta chain stems from a study of T cells in tumors after PD-1 blockade. Study information: A subset received ongoing vismodegib 150 mg daily alongside anti-PD-1 therapy. Tumor samples averaged 26,066 templates (range about 554-100,000) and 6,041 unique clonotypes.

Site-matched primary tumor biopsies were taken before and after PD-1 blockade. Profiling relied on immunoSEQ multiplex PCR, and the TCRdb table lists in-frame clones only, not all of them. The repertoire holds roughly 5,100 clones, with around 60% as singletons. Germline V gene lookup returns CDR1 SGHNT and CDR2 YYREEE (reference sequence). The length of the CDR3 is 15 residues. The ends lost 4 bases at V and 7 bases at J; junction bases unmatched: 9. The specimen comprised tumor tissue, sampled after anti-PD-1 treatment. This TCR came from a human donor with basal cell carcinoma. The chain employs TRBV5-4 and TRBJ2-1; 9 nucleotides match TRBD1. CDR3 nucleotide sequence: TGTGCCAGCAGCCAGGACAGGGGAGACTGGAATGAGCAGTTCTTC. This translates into CASSQDRGDWNEQFF. Drawing the rest from reference TRBV5-4 and TRBJ2-1, the complete variable domain is ETGVTQSPTHLIKTRGQQVTLRCSSQSGHNTVSWYQQALGQGPQFIFQYYREEENGRGNFPPRFSGLQFPNYSSELNVNALELDDSALYLCASSQDRGDWNEQFFGPGTRLTVL.